One sample yielded the 6 T cell receptor beta chains listed below, sequenced in a study of OX40 agonist ivuxolimab in advanced cancers. Using immunoSEQ multiplex PCR, the repertoire was profiled, and TCRdb retains in-frame clones only, with some absent. The sample carries 90,000 to 100,000 clones, 89% recorded once. The input for sequencing was CD4+ or CD8+ T cells sorted from blood, taken in a trial of the OX40 agonist ivuxolimab. The receptors stem from an adult with an advanced solid tumor such as melanoma, head and neck, liver or kidney cancer.

CDR3 sequence reads: CASSYSAAGRPGEQYF. As DNA, the CDR3 is TGTGCCAGTAGTTACTCGGCCGCGGGACGTCCCGGTGAGCAGTACTTC. The rearrangement joins TRBV19 to TRBJ2-7; D is possibly TRBD2 (6 bases). From germline, CDR1 is LNHDA and CDR2 SQIVND (reference sequence). The CDR3 contains 16 residues. Trimming took 5 bases from V and 7 from J, leaving 24 bases between them.

V and J are TRBV6-1 and TRBJ1-5, with TRBD1 matching over 9 bases. The trim removed 7 bases at V and 4 bases at J, leaving 8 bases unmatched. CDR3 length equals 15 residues. Germline-derived CDR1 and CDR2 are MNHNS and SASEGT. For the CDR3, the DNA is TGTGCCAGCACTACAGGGGGCCTACGAAATCAGCCCCAGCATTTT. It codes for CASTTGGLRNQPQHF.

The rearrangement joins TRBV28 to TRBJ1-1; a weak D match, TRBD1 (5 bases). Germline assignment: CDR1 MDHEN and CDR2 SYDVKM. The ends were cut back, 3 bases at V and 7 bases at J, with 6 bases in the middle. The CDR3 is 11 amino acids. CDR3 residues: CASSFRVEAFF. The CDR3 nucleotides read TGTGCCAGCAGTTTCAGGGTTGAAGCTTTCTTT.

V and J are TRBV9 and TRBJ2-6, with 7 bases lining up with TRBD1. V shed 3 bases, J shed 0 bases, and the junction held 9 bases outside the gene matches. The CDR3 sequence is 18 residues long. CDR1 and CDR2 (germline): SGDLS, YYNGEE. CDR3 nucleotide sequence: TGTGCCAGCAGCGCCACTACAGGGGTCTACTCTGGGGCCAACGTCCTGACTTTC. It translates to CASSATTGVYSGANVLTF.

The chain couples TRBV5-1 to TRBJ2-2; 10 nucleotides match TRBD1. CDR1 SGHRS and CDR2 YFSETQ come from the germline V gene. The CDR3 length is 17 residues. Trimming removed 2 bases from V and 6 bases from J; junction bases left unmatched: 10. This CDR3 is CASSLLRGTGVSGELFF. The CDR3 DNA is TGCGCCAGCAGCTTACTCCGTGGGACAGGGGTTTCCGGGGAGCTGTTTTTT.

The rearrangement links TRBV10-3 to TRBJ1-2; D may be TRBD1 (6 bases). This CDR3 contains 15 residues. V lost 7 bases and J lost 0, with 15 bases in between. CDR1 is ENHRY, CDR2 SYGVKD, per germline. CDR3 sequence reads: CAITVQDSPNYGYTF. The CDR3 DNA follows: TGTGCCATCACGGTCCAGGACAGCCCTAACTATGGCTACACCTTC.